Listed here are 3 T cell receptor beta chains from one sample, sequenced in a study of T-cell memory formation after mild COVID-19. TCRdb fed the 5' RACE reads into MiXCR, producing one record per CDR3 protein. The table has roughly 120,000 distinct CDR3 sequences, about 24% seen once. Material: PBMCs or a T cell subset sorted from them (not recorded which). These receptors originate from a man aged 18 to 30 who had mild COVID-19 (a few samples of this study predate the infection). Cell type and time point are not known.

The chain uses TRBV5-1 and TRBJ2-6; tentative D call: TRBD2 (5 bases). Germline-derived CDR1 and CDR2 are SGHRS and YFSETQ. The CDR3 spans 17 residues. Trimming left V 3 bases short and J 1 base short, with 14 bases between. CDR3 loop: CASSSPDGLSGANVLTF. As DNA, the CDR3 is TGCGCCAGCAGCTCCCCGGACGGACTTTCTGGGGCCAACGTCCTGACTTTC.

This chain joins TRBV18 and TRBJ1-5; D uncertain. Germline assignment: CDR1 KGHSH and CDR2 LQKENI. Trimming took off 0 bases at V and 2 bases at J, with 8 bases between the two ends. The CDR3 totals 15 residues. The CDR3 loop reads CASSPPGGGNQPQHF. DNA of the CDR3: TGTGCCAGCTCACCACCGGGCGGGGGCAATCAGCCCCAGCATTTT.

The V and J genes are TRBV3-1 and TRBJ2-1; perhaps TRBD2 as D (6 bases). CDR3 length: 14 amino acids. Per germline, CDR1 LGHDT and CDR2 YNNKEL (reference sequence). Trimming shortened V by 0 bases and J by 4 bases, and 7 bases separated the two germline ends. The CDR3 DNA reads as TGTGCCAGCAGCCAAGAGGCGGGGTACAATGAGCAGTTCTTC. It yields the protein CASSQEAGYNEQFF.